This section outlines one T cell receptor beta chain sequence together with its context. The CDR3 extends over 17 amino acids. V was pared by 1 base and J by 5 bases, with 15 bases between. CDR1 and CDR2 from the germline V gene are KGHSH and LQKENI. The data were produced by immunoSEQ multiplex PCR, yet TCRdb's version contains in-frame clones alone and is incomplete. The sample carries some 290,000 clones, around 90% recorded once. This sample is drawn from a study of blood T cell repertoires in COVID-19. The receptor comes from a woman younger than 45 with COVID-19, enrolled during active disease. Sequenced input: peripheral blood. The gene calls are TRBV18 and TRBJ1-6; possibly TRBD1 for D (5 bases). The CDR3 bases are TGTGCCAGCTCACCACTAATTGGGGCCACAAATAATTCACCCCTCCACTTT. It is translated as CASSPLIGATNNSPLHF.